The present T cell receptor (beta chain) was sequenced within a study of blood T cell repertoires in COVID-19. Produced via immunoSEQ multiplex PCR; TCRdb's table is partial and in-frame only. The sample yields over 250,000 clones, around 84% seen once. The CDR3 length is 16 residues. V was pared by 1 base and J by 4 bases, with 6 bases of the junction left unmatched. Germline V CDR1 and CDR2: LGHDT, YNNKEL (reference sequence). This receptor was taken from a human donor with COVID-19, enrolled during active disease. The donor label of this sample is uncertain. V and J are TRBV3-1 (or the pseudogene TRBV3-2) and TRBJ2-3, with TRBD2 identical over 9 bases. The sequencing sample was made of peripheral blood. CDR3 in amino acids: CASSQGVAGDSDTQYF. For the CDR3, the DNA is TGTGCCAGCAGCCAAGGAGTAGCGGGAGATTCAGATACGCAGTATTTT.